One and the same sample provided the 25 T cell receptor beta chains below, sequenced in a study of blood T cell repertoires in COVID-19 (dated by TCRdb to 2019 to 2021). Libraries came from the immunoSEQ multiplex PCR assay. The table was pulled from immuneACCESS by TCRdb, which kept in-frame rearrangements only. Such tables lose some clones; where checked, under half of the loss comes from unresolved V genes, and the rest has no known cause. The sample table records 110,000 to 150,000 clones; around 82% of these occur just once. Around 4% of the sample belongs to the ten largest clones. The specimen was peripheral blood. Source of these receptors: a man between 60 and 70 years old with acute or convalescent COVID-19.

This clone was picked up a small number of times. This rearrangement joins TRBV18 to TRBJ2-1; TRBD2 matches 9 bases. The CDR3 consists of 16 residues. Germline V gene lookup returns CDR1 KGHSH and CDR2 LQKENI. The V and J ends lost 4 bases and 0 bases, in that order; junction bases with no gene match: 4. CDR3 residues: CASSLEAGGSYNEQFF. DNA of the CDR3: TGTGCCAGCTCACTCGAAGCGGGAGGCTCCTACAATGAGCAGTTCTTC.

J is TRBJ1-6 and V is TRBV6-5; D uncertain. The CDR3 is 14 amino acids. CDR1 MNHEY and CDR2 SVGAGI come from the germline V gene. V dropped 2 bases and J dropped 4 bases, with 6 bases sitting between them. The CDR3 nucleotides read TGTGCCAGCAGTTACGGCCAGTATAATTCACCCCTCCACTTT. The encoded protein is CASSYGQYNSPLHF.

The genes are TRBV5-1 and TRBJ2-5; D gene uncertain. In germline, CDR1 is SGHRS, CDR2 YFSETQ. The CDR3 totals 14 residues. V gave up 0 bases and J gave up 4 bases, with 10 bases separating them. CDR3 protein: CASSLGAVTETQYF. CDR3 coding DNA: TGCGCCAGCAGCTTGGGGGCAGTCACAGAGACCCAGTACTTC. The full variable domain, its missing parts supplied by reference TRBV5-1 and TRBJ2-5, is KAGVTQTPRYLIKTRGQQVTLSCSPISGHRSVSWYQQTPGQGLQFLFEYFSETQRNKGNFPGRFSGRQFSNSRSEMNVSTLELGDSALYLCASSLGAVTETQYFGPGTRLLVL.

This clone was observed a single time. This chain's CDR3 is CASNQGAVETQYF. In DNA form, the CDR3 reads TGTGCCAGCAATCAGGGGGCGGTTGAGACCCAGTACTTC. The chain employs TRBV6-5 and TRBJ2-5; 8 bases align to TRBD1. Germline lookup yields CDR1 MNHEY and CDR2 SVGAGI. The length of the CDR3 is 13 residues. The V gene end was trimmed by 7 bases and the J gene end by 5 bases; junction bases not matched to a gene: 6.

This clone was counted between two and nine times. This sequence joins TRBV4-2 and TRBJ2-2; the D gene is possibly TRBD2 (5 bases). Trimming pared 1 base from V and 6 bases from J, leaving 15 bases between. CDR1 is LGHNA, CDR2 YNFKEQ, per germline. CDR3 length equals 16 residues. CDR3 sequence (DNA): TGTGCCAGCAGCCAAGTCGGCCGGGGTGGGTCCGGGGAGCTGTTTTTT. This encodes CASSQVGRGGSGELFF.

The V and J genes are TRBV6-6 and TRBJ2-2; D is possibly TRBD1 (5 bases). From germline, CDR1 is MNHNY and CDR2 SVGAGI (reference sequence). Trimming stripped 5 bases from V and 6 bases from J, with 13 bases between. The CDR3 has 14 residues. The CDR3, as DNA: TGTGCCAGCAGTGGGGCAGGGTGGGCCGGGGAGCTGTTTTTT. Its translation is CASSGAGWAGELFF.

The CDR3 nucleotides are TGTGCCAGCAGCTTAGATACAGGGGGCGGTGGTTCACCCCTCCACTTT. This translates into CASSLDTGGGGSPLHF. The V and J genes are TRBV11-2 and TRBJ1-6; 9 nucleotides match TRBD1. The CDR3 loop spans 16 amino acids. The ends lost 0 bases at V and 9 bases at J; junction bases unmatched: 6. CDR1 is SGHAT, CDR2 FQNNGV, per germline.

The sample holds a few counts of this clone. At the DNA level, this CDR3 is encoded by other sequences in the same sample as well. The rearrangement links TRBV5-5 to TRBJ1-3; 7 nucleotides agree with TRBD1. The germline CDR1 and CDR2 sequences are SGHKS and YYEKEE (reference sequence). Losses at the gene ends were 0 bases for V and 2 bases for J; bases not matched to a gene: 2. CDR3 length: 15 residues. CDR3 DNA: TGTGCCAGCAGCTTGGGTGACAGGGCTGGAAACACCATATATTTT. Protein sequence: CASSLGDRAGNTIYF.

The chain joins TRBV18 to TRBJ1-4; 10 nucleotides align to TRBD1. CDR3 length: 18 residues. Per germline, CDR1 KGHSH and CDR2 LQKENI. Germline trimming cut 0 bases from V and 6 bases from J; bases unmatched to any gene: 10. In nucleotides, the CDR3 is TGTGCCAGCTCACCACCGAAATCATGGGGGACAGGGGATGAAAAACTGTTTTTT. Its protein is CASSPPKSWGTGDEKLFF.

In this sample, this clone turned up a few times. The rearrangement joins TRBV9 to TRBJ1-1; D is possibly TRBD1 (6 bases). From germline, CDR1 is SGDLS and CDR2 YYNGEE. Trimming stripped 4 bases from V and 1 base from J, with 11 bases between. CDR3 length: 14 amino acids. The CDR3 DNA reads TGTGCCAGCAGCCCCCAGACAGGGAACACTGAAGCTTTCTTT. This sequence encodes CASSPQTGNTEAFF.

This chain uses TRBV6-5 with TRBJ2-7; the match to TRBD2 covers 7 bases. The CDR3 is 13 amino acids. V lost 4 bases to trimming and J lost 12 bases; unmatched junction nucleotides: 12. In germline, CDR1 is MNHEY, CDR2 SVGAGI. The CDR3 region is CASSFSSGVSLYF. As DNA, the CDR3 is TGTGCCAGCAGTTTCTCTAGCGGAGTGAGTCTGTACTTC.

This chain joins TRBV5-1 and TRBJ2-7; the D gene is possibly TRBD2 (5 bases). From germline, CDR1 is SGHRS and CDR2 YFSETQ. This CDR3 has 14 amino acids. Trimming removed 5 bases from V and 2 bases from J, with 14 bases in between. The CDR3: CASREVFQAYEQYF. The CDR3 coding sequence is TGCGCCAGCAGGGAGGTCTTTCAGGCCTACGAGCAGTACTTC.

This clone has ten or more counts. The chain employs TRBV11-3 and TRBJ2-7; a possible D gene is TRBD2 (5 bases). Germline CDR1 is SGHNT and CDR2 is YENEEA. The CDR3 is 13 residues long. The germline V and J ends were trimmed by 6 bases and 6 bases, with 15 bases remaining between them. This CDR3 reads CASSLTSYSEQYF. CDR3 coding DNA: TGTGCCAGCAGTTTAACTAGTTATTCCGAGCAGTACTTC.

The chain has TRBV5-1 and TRBJ2-5; D might be TRBD2 (6 bases). Trimming removed 0 bases from V and 2 bases from J, with 11 bases in between. Germline assignment: CDR1 SGHRS and CDR2 YFSETQ. The length of the CDR3 is 15 residues. CDR3 region: CASSLEPGDQETQYF. In DNA form, the CDR3 reads TGCGCCAGCAGCTTGGAACCGGGGGATCAAGAGACCCAGTACTTC. Drawing the rest from reference TRBV5-1 and TRBJ2-5, the complete variable domain is KAGVTQTPRYLIKTRGQQVTLSCSPISGHRSVSWYQQTPGQGLQFLFEYFSETQRNKGNFPGRFSGRQFSNSRSEMNVSTLELGDSALYLCASSLEPGDQETQYFGPGTRLLVL.

The chain recombines TRBV19 with TRBJ2-3; D may be TRBD2 (5 bases). The CDR3 consists of 14 residues. Germline values: CDR1 LNHDA, CDR2 SQIVND (reference sequence). The V and J ends lost 3 bases and 0 bases respectively, with 7 bases between them. CDR3 nucleotide sequence: TGTGCCAGTAGTATCGGGGTAAGCACAGATACGCAGTATTTT. As protein: CASSIGVSTDTQYF.

The rearrangement uses TRBV7-8 and TRBJ1-4; a weak D match, TRBD1 (5 bases). Germline V CDR1 and CDR2: SGHVS, FQNEAQ. Trimming shortened V by 1 base and J by 6 bases, and 15 bases separated the two germline ends. The CDR3 runs 16 residues. The CDR3 region is CASSLERGGRDEKLFF. The CDR3, as DNA: TGTGCCAGCAGCTTAGAGCGCGGGGGAAGGGATGAAAAACTGTTTTTT. Looking up the rest from reference TRBV7-8 and TRBJ1-4 gives the full variable domain: GAGVSQSPRYKVAKRGQDVALRCDPISGHVSLFWYQQALGQGPEFLTYFQNEAQLDKSGLPSDRFFAERPEGSVSTLKIQRTQQEDSAVYLCASSLERGGRDEKLFFGSGTQLSVL.

The chain employs TRBV28 and TRBJ2-1, with D possibly matching TRBD1 (6 bases). The length of the CDR3 is 13 residues. Trimming stripped 5 bases from V and 6 bases from J, with 11 bases between. Looked up from germline, CDR1 is MDHEN and CDR2 is SYDVKM. The CDR3 loop is CASSPKGVNEQFF. The CDR3 DNA follows: TGTGCCAGCAGTCCCAAGGGGGTCAATGAGCAGTTCTTC. The full variable domain, in which reference TRBV28 and TRBJ2-1 provide the parts outside the CDR3, is DVKVTQSSRYLVKRTGEKVFLECVQDMDHENMFWYRQDPGLGLRLIYFSYDVKMKEKGDIPEGYSVSREKKERFSLILESASTNQTSMYLCASSPKGVNEQFFGPGTRLTVL.

The V and J genes are TRBV5-4 and TRBJ1-2; 9 bases agree with TRBD1. This CDR3 has 15 residues. Germline values: CDR1 SGHNT, CDR2 YYREEE (reference sequence). V lost 0 bases and J lost 8; bases outside the gene matches: 8. For the CDR3, the DNA is TGTGCCAGCAGCTTGGGGGGTGGACAGGGGCGAGGCTACACCTTC. Translating it yields CASSLGGGQGRGYTF.

The chain combines TRBV7-2 with TRBJ1-2; possibly TRBD1 for D (6 bases). This CDR3 comprises 13 residues. V was shortened by 8 bases and J by 8 bases, with 18 bases between the two germline ends. CDR1 and CDR2 from the germline V gene are SGHTA and FQGNSA. DNA of the CDR3: TGTGCCAGCGCCTCCCAGGGGCGAGGCGGCTACACCTTC. This gives the protein CASASQGRGGYTF.

The CDR3 protein is CASSLDSRASGRAQGEQYF. CDR3 nucleotide sequence: TGTGCCAGCAGCTTAGATTCCAGAGCTAGCGGGAGGGCCCAGGGCGAGCAGTACTTC. The gene calls are TRBV7-8 and TRBJ2-7, with 12 bases aligning to TRBD2. The ends lost 1 base at V and 6 bases at J; junction bases unmatched: 16. Per germline, CDR1 SGHVS and CDR2 FQNEAQ. The CDR3 covers 19 residues.

The gene calls are TRBV2 and TRBJ2-7; TRBD2 aligns across 10 bases. With 7 bases clipped from V and 1 base from J, the junction kept 7 bases outside the gene matches. There are 15 residues in the CDR3. Germline CDR1 SNHLY, CDR2 FYNNEI. The CDR3 DNA is TGTGCCAGCATCCCCCCTAGCGGGAGTTCCTACGAGCAGTACTTC. This encodes CASIPPSGSSYEQYF. Full variable domain (rest looked up from reference TRBV2 and TRBJ2-7): EPEVTQTPSHQVTQMGQEVILRCVPISNHLYFYWYRQILGQKVEFLVSFYNNEISEKSEIFDDQFSVERPDGSNFTLKIRSTKLEDSAMYFCASIPPSGSSYEQYFGPGTRLTVT.

The rearrangement joins TRBV2 to TRBJ2-1; 11 nucleotides match TRBD2. Germline assignment: CDR1 SNHLY and CDR2 FYNNEI. V lost 2 bases and J lost 4; bases outside the gene matches: 4. The CDR3 loop spans 16 amino acids. CDR3: CASSEQGLAEYNEQFF. In nucleotides, the CDR3 is TGTGCCAGCAGTGAACAGGGACTAGCGGAGTACAATGAGCAGTTCTTC.

This rearrangement joins TRBV5-4 to TRBJ1-6, with 8 bases matching TRBD1. This CDR3 spans 16 amino acids. Losses at the gene ends were 4 bases for V and 10 bases for J; bases not matched to a gene: 13. Germline-derived CDR1 and CDR2 are SGHNT and YYREEE (reference sequence). CDR3: CASSPDRDPRGSPLHF. In DNA form, the CDR3 reads TGTGCCAGCAGCCCGGACAGGGACCCTAGGGGCTCACCCCTCCACTTT.

V is TRBV2 and J is TRBJ2-7; TRBD2 agrees at 8 bases. The CDR3 consists of 16 residues. Germline V gene lookup returns CDR1 SNHLY and CDR2 FYNNEI. V gave up 6 bases and J gave up 0 bases; unmatched junction bases: 10. The CDR3 nucleotides are TGTGCCAGCAGGGGGGGATTTAGCGGGGCCTCCTACGAGCAGTACTTC. Residues: CASRGGFSGASYEQYF.

This clone was counted only a few times. V and J are TRBV23-1 and TRBJ1-6; no definite D call. TRBV23-1 is placed among ORFs of uncertain function. This CDR3 is 13 amino acids long. V was trimmed by 4 bases and J by 8 bases, leaving 9 bases between them. The CDR3 sequence: CASSRQSYSPLHF. The CDR3 DNA reads TGCGCCAGCAGTCGACAAAGCTATTCACCCCTCCACTTT.